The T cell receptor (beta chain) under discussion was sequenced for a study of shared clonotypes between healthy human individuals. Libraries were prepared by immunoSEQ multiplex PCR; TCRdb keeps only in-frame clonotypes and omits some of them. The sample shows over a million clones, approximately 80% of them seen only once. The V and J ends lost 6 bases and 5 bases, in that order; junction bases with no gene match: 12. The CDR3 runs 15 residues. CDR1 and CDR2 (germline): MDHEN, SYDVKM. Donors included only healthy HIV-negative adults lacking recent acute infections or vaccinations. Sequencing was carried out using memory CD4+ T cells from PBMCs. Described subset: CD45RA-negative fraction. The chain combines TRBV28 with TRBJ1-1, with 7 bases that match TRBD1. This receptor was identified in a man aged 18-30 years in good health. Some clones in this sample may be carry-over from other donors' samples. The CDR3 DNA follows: TGTGCCAGCAGCACAATTTACAGGGGAGGGACTGAAGCTTTCTTT. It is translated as CASSTIYRGGTEAFF. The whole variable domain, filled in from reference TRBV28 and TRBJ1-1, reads DVKVTQSSRYLVKRTGEKVFLECVQDMDHENMFWYRQDPGLGLRLIYFSYDVKMKEKGDIPEGYSVSREKKERFSLILESASTNQTSMYLCASSTIYRGGTEAFFGQGTRLTVV.